A single sample gave rise to the 32 T cell receptor beta chains below, sequenced in a study of blood T cell repertoires in COVID-19. Profiling relied on immunoSEQ multiplex PCR, and the TCRdb table lists in-frame clones only, not all of them. This table has some 250,000 clones, roughly 80% appearing once. The sample comprised peripheral blood. These receptors originate from a man between 45 and 60 years old with active or convalescent COVID-19.

This chain uses TRBV4-1 with TRBJ2-7; 11 bases are shared with TRBD2. The CDR3 is made up of 15 amino acids. CDR1 and CDR2 (germline): MGHRA, YSYEKL. Trimming cost V 1 base and J 1 base; bases outside gene matches: 0. CDR3 loop: CASSQASGGSYEQYF. CDR3 in DNA: TGCGCCAGCAGCCAAGCTAGCGGGGGGTCCTACGAGCAGTACTTC.

The chain uses TRBV10-3 and TRBJ2-7, with 12 positions matching TRBD1. Trimming took 5 bases from V and 5 from J; bases not matched to a gene: 7. Germline lookup yields CDR1 ENHRY and CDR2 SYGVKD. This CDR3 comprises 15 residues. The CDR3, as DNA: TGTGCCATCAGTAATTCCGGGACAGGGGGCAACGAGCAGTACTTC. As protein: CAISNSGTGGNEQYF.

As to this clone: Distinct nucleotide sequences in the sample also encode this CDR3. The J gene is TRBJ1-1, the V gene TRBV5-1; D possibly corresponds to TRBD1 (5 bases). The CDR3 is 14 amino acids. Germline V gene data show CDR1 as SGHRS and CDR2 as YFSETQ. Trimming cost V 0 bases and J 5 bases, with 11 bases left between them. The CDR3 region has the DNA TGCGCCAGCAGCTTGGCCGGGGGTGGGACTGAAGCTTTCTTT. It is translated as CASSLAGGGTEAFF.

The V and J genes are TRBV28 and TRBJ1-6; 8 nucleotides line up with TRBD1. CDR3 length: 13 residues. J lost 7 bases, V lost 10 bases, and 6 bases had no gene match. Germline CDR1 reads MDHEN; CDR2 reads SYDVKM. CDR3 loop: CATRDRSNSPLHF. The CDR3 DNA follows: TGTGCCACCCGGGACAGGTCAAATTCACCCCTCCACTTT.

This clone occurred once. V usage is TRBV7-9 and J usage is TRBJ2-3, with TRBD2 identical over 16 bases. The junction had 4 bases not matched to a gene; V was cut back by 4 bases and J by 0 bases. Looked up from germline, CDR1 is SEHNR and CDR2 is FQNEAQ (reference sequence). The CDR3 sequence is 18 residues long. CDR3 in amino acids: CASSYGTSGGASTDTQYF. DNA for the CDR3: TGTGCCAGCAGCTACGGGACTAGCGGGGGGGCCAGCACAGATACGCAGTATTTT.

This clone was detected a few times. V and J are TRBV5-1 and TRBJ2-1; possible D gene TRBD1, 6 bases. In germline, CDR1 is SGHRS, CDR2 YFSETQ. This CDR3 is 19 amino acids long. Trimming stripped 7 bases from V and 0 bases from J, with 26 bases between. The CDR3: CASATQRIRGLSSYNEQFF. CDR3 in DNA: TGCGCCAGCGCGACACAACGTATCAGGGGTCTTAGCTCCTACAATGAGCAGTTCTTC.

The chain uses TRBV6-6 and TRBJ1-4; D is undetermined. Germline V gene data show CDR1 as MNHNY and CDR2 as SVGAGI (reference sequence). CDR3 length: 14 amino acids. The V gene lost 4 bases and the J gene lost 8 bases, with 14 bases spanning the gap. In DNA form, the CDR3 reads TGTGCCAGCAGTTTCGGAAGGGAGGGCGAAAAACTGTTTTTT. It translates to CASSFGREGEKLFF.

The chain uses TRBV10-2 and TRBJ1-6, with D unclear. Looked up from germline, CDR1 is WSHSY and CDR2 is SAAADI. This CDR3 comprises 14 residues. Trimming left V 6 bases short and J 13 bases short, with 19 bases between. This CDR3 reads CASSLEDPAWPLHF. In nucleotides, the CDR3 is TGCGCCAGCAGCTTGGAGGACCCCGCGTGGCCCCTCCACTTT.

The chain joins TRBV30 to TRBJ1-2; the D is unclear. Between the trimmed V and J ends, which lost 0 bases and 10 bases, there was a span of 12 bases. The germline CDR1 and CDR2 sequences are GTSNPN and SVGIG (reference sequence). This CDR3 has 12 residues. CDR3 bases: TGTGCCTGGAGTGTCCGGGAGTCGGACTACACCTTC. It translates to CAWSVRESDYTF. The complete variable domain, with remaining parts taken from reference TRBV30 and TRBJ1-2, reads SQTIHQWPATLVQPVGSPLSLECTVEGTSNPNLYWYRQAAGRGLQLLFYSVGIGQISSEVPQNLSASRPQDRQFILSSKKLLLSDSGFYLCAWSVRESDYTFGSGTRLTVV.

This rearrangement joins TRBV7-8 to TRBJ2-1; 7 positions match TRBD1. Germline values: CDR1 SGHVS, CDR2 FQNEAQ. V gave up 4 bases and J gave up 9 bases; unmatched junction bases: 15. The CDR3 totals 16 residues. CDR3 sequence: CASSSSGTEGRREQFF. The CDR3 nucleotides read TGTGCCAGCAGCTCCTCCGGGACAGAGGGGAGACGTGAGCAGTTCTTC.

The chain has TRBV9 and TRBJ1-5; 7 nucleotides match TRBD1. CDR1 SGDLS and CDR2 YYNGEE come from the germline V gene. The CDR3 length is 14 residues. V dropped 0 bases and J dropped 7; count of bases not matched to a gene: 4. The DNA for the CDR3 is TGTGCCAGCAGCGTAGGGCAGGGGGGCCAGCCCCAGCATTTT. Translated, it gives CASSVGQGGQPQHF.

There are a few counts of this clone. V is TRBV10-3 and J is TRBJ1-3; TRBD1 aligns across 9 bases. The CDR3 loop spans 15 amino acids. CDR1 and CDR2 from the germline V gene are ENHRY and SYGVKD. With 6 bases clipped from V and 1 base from J, the junction kept 4 bases outside the gene matches. DNA of the CDR3: TGTGCCATCAGACAGGGGGCGCAGTCTGGAAACACCATATATTTT. Protein product: CAIRQGAQSGNTIYF.

The V and J genes are TRBV5-8 and TRBJ1-2, with 7 bases aligning to TRBD1. The CDR3 has 14 amino acids. Germline V gene data show CDR1 as SGHTS and CDR2 as YDEGEE. V shed 7 bases and J 3 bases; nucleotides not matched to a gene: 9. CDR3 amino acids: CASVKQGLYYGYTF. CDR3 coding DNA: TGTGCCAGCGTCAAACAGGGGTTGTACTATGGCTACACCTTC.

V is TRBV5-1 and J is TRBJ2-3; TRBD2 matches at 9 bases. The CDR3 consists of 18 residues. The V gene's germline CDR1 is SGHRS and CDR2 YFSETQ. Trimming took 6 bases from V and 2 from J; bases not matched to a gene: 16. Here the CDR3 reads CASTTGVLLAGLTDTQYF. The CDR3 nucleotides read TGCGCCAGCACCACCGGGGTCCTCCTAGCGGGGCTCACAGATACGCAGTATTTT.

The chain recombines TRBV7-8 with TRBJ1-5, with D possibly being TRBD1 (5 bases). Germline CDR1 reads SGHVS; CDR2 reads FQNEAQ. The CDR3 has 14 residues. The V gene lost 3 bases and the J gene lost 7 bases, with 13 bases spanning the gap. CDR3 residues: CASSLGQGGQPQHF. DNA of the CDR3: TGTGCCAGCAGCTTGGGGCAGGGTGGGCAGCCCCAGCATTTT. The variable domain in full, completed from reference TRBV7-8 and TRBJ1-5, reads GAGVSQSPRYKVAKRGQDVALRCDPISGHVSLFWYQQALGQGPEFLTYFQNEAQLDKSGLPSDRFFAERPEGSVSTLKIQRTQQEDSAVYLCASSLGQGGQPQHFGDGTRLSIL.

V is TRBV28 and J is TRBJ1-4; TRBD1 matches at 8 bases. The ends lost 6 bases at V and 8 bases at J; junction bases unmatched: 11. CDR3 length: 15 residues. Per germline, CDR1 MDHEN and CDR2 SYDVKM. The CDR3 nucleotides are TGTGCCAGCAGCTCCACCACCGGGACAGGCGAAAAACTGTTTTTT. Translation gives CASSSTTGTGEKLFF. Drawing the rest from reference TRBV28 and TRBJ1-4, the complete variable domain is DVKVTQSSRYLVKRTGEKVFLECVQDMDHENMFWYRQDPGLGLRLIYFSYDVKMKEKGDIPEGYSVSREKKERFSLILESASTNQTSMYLCASSSTTGTGEKLFFGSGTQLSVL.

This chain connects TRBV18 to TRBJ2-7; perhaps TRBD2 as D (6 bases). CDR1 is KGHSH and CDR2 is LQKENI in the germline V gene. CDR3 length: 15 amino acids. The V end was cut by 2 bases, the J end by 2 bases, with 13 bases between. The CDR3 here is CASSPTSGGTYEQYF. The DNA of the CDR3 is TGTGCCAGCTCACCAACATCAGGCGGGACCTACGAGCAGTACTTC.

This sequence joins TRBV19 and TRBJ1-4; 12 bases agree with TRBD1. Germline V gives CDR1 LNHDA, CDR2 SQIVND (reference sequence). V lost 7 bases to trimming and J lost 7 bases; unmatched junction nucleotides: 4. The CDR3 has 14 amino acids. The CDR3 loop reads CASNRDRGPEKLFF. In DNA form, the CDR3 reads TGTGCCAGTAACCGGGACAGGGGGCCTGAAAAACTGTTTTTT.

The chain links TRBV7-2 to TRBJ1-4, with 8 bases matching TRBD1. V shed 4 bases and J 7 bases; nucleotides not matched to a gene: 5. CDR1 SGHTA and CDR2 FQGNSA come from the germline V gene. The CDR3 is made up of 14 amino acids. The CDR3 nucleotides are TGTGCCAGCAGCTCTGGACAGGGTGGTGAAAAACTGTTTTTT. It yields the protein CASSSGQGGEKLFF.

This clone was picked up one time. The chain combines TRBV27 with TRBJ2-3; D not resolved. This CDR3 is 16 amino acids long. Per the germline V gene, CDR1 is MNHEY and CDR2 is SMNVEV (reference sequence). V dropped 5 bases and J dropped 5 bases, with 20 bases sitting between them. The CDR3 here is CASSPRNWALQDTQYF. The CDR3 coding sequence is TGTGCCAGCAGTCCACGTAACTGGGCCCTTCAAGATACGCAGTATTTT.

The V call is TRBV9, the J call TRBJ2-6, with 7 bases lining up with TRBD2. This CDR3 spans 16 amino acids. Germline V gene sequence: CDR1 SGDLS, CDR2 YYNGEE. Germline trimming cut 4 bases from V and 0 bases from J; bases unmatched to any gene: 4. As DNA, the CDR3 is TGTGCCAGCAGCATCCGGGGGGACTCTGGGGCCAACGTCCTGACTTTC. Amino acid sequence: CASSIRGDSGANVLTF.

This clone is a singleton in its sample. The chain recombines TRBV21-1 with TRBJ1-5. TRBV21-1 is annotated as a pseudogene. This CDR3 spans 14 amino acids. The CDR3 coding sequence is TGTGCCAGCAGCTGGCGGCATTGCAATCAGCCCCAGCATTTT. Amino acid sequence: CASSWRHCNQPQHF.

V gene TRBV28 combines with J gene TRBJ1-2, with no clear D. V was cut by 4 bases and J by 2 bases, with 14 bases left in between. This CDR3 has 15 amino acids. The germline V gene encodes CDR1 MDHEN and CDR2 SYDVKM. The DNA for the CDR3 is TGTGCCAGCAGTTCATCCACTAGGGCGAACTATGGCTACACCTTC. This encodes CASSSSTRANYGYTF.

The chain employs TRBV3-1 (or the pseudogene TRBV3-2) and TRBJ2-3; 8 bases match TRBD2. With V trimmed by 0 bases and J by 6 bases, 8 bases remained unmatched. The CDR3 covers 16 residues. Germline CDR1 is LGHDT and CDR2 is YNNKEL (reference sequence). CDR3: CASSQESKRGYDTQYF. The DNA for the CDR3 is TGTGCCAGCAGCCAAGAATCCAAGCGGGGGTATGATACGCAGTATTTT.

V is TRBV25-1 and J is TRBJ2-7; D is ambiguous. The CDR3 loop spans 15 amino acids. V lost 2 bases to trimming and J lost 3 bases, with 14 bases between them. Germline values: CDR1 MGHDK, CDR2 SYGVNS. CDR3 amino acids: CASSERGPVFYEQYF. Written as DNA, the CDR3 is TGTGCCAGCAGTGAACGAGGCCCCGTATTCTACGAGCAGTACTTC.

The CDR3 DNA follows: TGTGCCAGCAGCCCCTTTGGACAGGGGGTGGCGGAGCAGTACTTC. It encodes CASSPFGQGVAEQYF. This rearrangement joins TRBV14 to TRBJ2-7; 10 bases are a match to TRBD1. With 4 bases clipped from V and 7 bases from J, the junction kept 10 bases outside the gene matches. This CDR3 contains 15 residues. Germline assignment: CDR1 SGHDN and CDR2 FVKESK.

The chain recombines TRBV6-5 with TRBJ2-2; 9 nucleotides align to TRBD1. The germline CDR1 and CDR2 sequences are MNHEY and SVGAGI. V was pared by 8 bases and J by 2 bases, with 6 bases of the junction left unmatched. There are 15 residues in the CDR3. This CDR3 is CASPRTGVNTGELFF. The CDR3, as DNA: TGTGCCAGCCCCAGGACAGGGGTCAACACCGGGGAGCTGTTTTTT.

The chain couples TRBV18 to TRBJ1-2, with TRBD1 matching 9 bases. The CDR3 covers 15 residues. The germline CDR1 and CDR2 sequences are KGHSH and LQKENI. The J segment lost 1 base and the V segment lost 5 bases, leaving 5 bases of the junction unmatched. DNA for the CDR3: TGTGCCAGCTCAAATCGACAGGGGGATAACTATGGCTACACCTTC. It is translated as CASSNRQGDNYGYTF.

The chain couples TRBV28 to TRBJ2-7; D gene uncertain. The CDR3 runs 13 residues. V shed 3 bases and J shed 3 bases, with 9 bases lying between them. Germline V gives CDR1 MDHEN, CDR2 SYDVKM. The CDR3 DNA sequence: TGTGCCAGCAGTTTGGTGGCTGTCTACGAGCAGTACTTC. It specifies CASSLVAVYEQYF.

V usage is TRBV19 and J usage is TRBJ1-6, with 7 nucleotides matching TRBD1. CDR3 length: 16 residues. The V gene's germline CDR1 is LNHDA and CDR2 SQIVND (reference sequence). V shed 9 bases, J shed 0 bases, and the junction held 8 bases outside the gene matches. CDR3 loop: CASRGQSSSYNSPLHF. Here the CDR3 DNA reads TGTGCCAGCCGGGGACAGTCCAGCTCCTATAATTCACCCCTCCACTTT.

This clone was seen just once. This chain joins TRBV3-1 (or the pseudogene TRBV3-2) and TRBJ1-2; 9 bases match TRBD1. The CDR3 runs to 15 residues. The ends lost 2 bases at V and 4 bases at J; junction bases unmatched: 5. Germline loops: CDR1 LGHDT, CDR2 YNNKEL (reference sequence). The CDR3, as DNA: TGTGCCAGCAGCCAATTAGGGACAGGGCCCTATGGCTACACCTTC. This translates into CASSQLGTGPYGYTF.

The rearrangement uses TRBV5-1 and TRBJ1-1, with D tentatively TRBD1 (5 bases). The CDR3 loop spans 13 amino acids. From germline, CDR1 is SGHRS and CDR2 YFSETQ. V shed 3 bases and J shed 1 base, with 7 bases lying between them. In nucleotides, the CDR3 is TGCGCCAGCAGCTGGGGGGAGAACACTGAAGCTTTCTTT. Translating gives CASSWGENTEAFF.